A selection of T cell receptor beta chains follows, all from one sample in a study of T cell responses to AZD1222 COVID-19 vaccine. TCRdb keeps only in-frame clones here, not all; method: immunoSEQ multiplex PCR. Among roughly 200,000 clones listed, approximately 86% were seen once. The starting material was peripheral blood, obtained on day 0 of AZD1222 vaccination. All receptors derive from an adult in good health. The CDR3 runs from the conserved cysteine through the conserved F or W. D genes are given only for firm matches. The size field is filled for only some rows; it gives once, few, many or a size class.

V	size	J	D	CDR3	DNA
TRBV5-5	-	TRBJ1-2	-	CASSLVPVKGEGYTF	TGTGCCAGCAGCTTGGTTCCGGTAAAGGGCGAAGGCTACACCTTC
TRBV28	once	TRBJ1-4	-	CASSVRATNEKLFF	TGTGCCAGCAGTGTAAGGGCAACTAATGAAAAACTGTTTTTT
TRBV9	few	TRBJ1-5	-	CASSVGALSNQPQHF	TGTGCCAGCAGCGTAGGGGCCCTGAGCAATCAGCCCCAGCATTTT
TRBV3-1/TRBV3-2	-	TRBJ1-1	-	CASSQEWRGAEAFF	TGTGCCAGCAGCCAAGAGTGGAGGGGCGCTGAAGCTTTCTTT
TRBV7-2	once	TRBJ2-2	TRBD2	CASSLEGGRTGELFF	TGTGCCAGCAGCTTAGAGGGAGGGCGGACCGGGGAGCTGTTTTTT
TRBV13	-	TRBJ2-1	-	CASRRTTGKGYNEQFF	TGTGCCAGCAGACGAACTACAGGGAAGGGGTACAATGAGCAGTTCTTC
TRBV29-1	-	TRBJ1-5	-	CSVEDRGGQPQHF	TGCAGCGTTGAAGACAGGGGCGGTCAGCCCCAGCATTTT
TRBV5-4	-	TRBJ1-5	-	CASSAGSGDQPQHF	TGTGCCAGCAGCGCGGGATCGGGGGATCAGCCCCAGCATTTT
TRBV2	-	TRBJ2-5	-	CASSPNQETQYF	TGTGCCAGCAGCCCCAACCAAGAGACCCAGTACTTC
TRBV18	-	TRBJ2-1	-	CASSFTQIGNEQFF	TGTGCCAGCTCATTCACTCAAATAGGAAATGAGCAGTTCTTC
TRBV5-8	-	TRBJ2-3	TRBD2	CASSSSGGTTDTQYF	TGTGCCAGCAGCTCTAGCGGGGGAACCACAGATACGCAGTATTTT
TRBV5-6	-	TRBJ1-2	-	CASSSMGWAYGYTF	TGTGCCAGCAGCTCGATGGGCTGGGCGTATGGCTACACCTTC
TRBV20-1	-	TRBJ1-1	-	CSARRNTEAFF	TGCAGTGCTAGACGCAACACTGAAGCTTTCTTT
TRBV18	-	TRBJ2-7	TRBD1	CASSPYRDRGLEQYF	TGTGCCAGCTCACCGTACCGGGACAGGGGGCTCGAGCAGTACTTC
TRBV4-3	-	TRBJ1-4	-	CASSQGSGNNEKLFF	TGCGCCAGCAGCCAAGGATCAGGGAATAATGAAAAACTGTTTTTT
TRBV5-4	-	TRBJ1-2	-	CASSPPLMSQVPRYGYTF	TGTGCCAGCAGCCCGCCCCTGATGTCTCAGGTCCCCCGCTATGGCTACACCTTC